This T cell receptor beta chain was identified in a study of blood T cell repertoires in COVID-19. Repertoires were generated with immunoSEQ multiplex PCR, while TCRdb's copy carries only in-frame clones and drops some. This table has about 160,000 clones, 87% appearing once. Germline loops: CDR1 LGHNA, CDR2 YSLEER. V lost 4 bases to trimming and J lost 3 bases, with 12 bases between them. The CDR3 totals 14 residues. The sequenced sample consisted of peripheral blood. The TCR comes from a woman in her sixties or seventies who had recovered from COVID-19. This chain links TRBV4-3 with TRBJ1-1; tentatively, D is TRBD1 (6 bases). CDR3 nucleotides: TGCGCCAGCAGCCGGCTGAACAGGGACACTGAAGCTTTCTTT. It codes for CASSRLNRDTEAFF.